This paragraph reports one T cell receptor (beta chain). The antigen is not known. Per the germline V gene, CDR1 is GTSNPN and CDR2 is SVGIG (reference sequence). Trimming took off 2 bases at V and 7 bases at J, with 15 bases between the two ends. The CDR3 loop spans 14 amino acids. This sample is drawn from a study of cytomegalovirus exposure and HLA in healthy donors. General study findings and limits: Among the CMV-associated chains, three were confirmed in vitro as specific for CMV antigens. An assumption of roughly uniform sequencing depth across donors underlay the presence/absence analyses. Judged likely to be a sequencing artifact was a cluster of highly shared sequence variants. While the bulk of TCR sequences proved rare, some public TCRs turned up in many donors.

The primer mix had 60 Vbeta and 13 Jbeta primers. The table came from immunoSEQ multiplex PCR; TCRdb's copy has only in-frame clones and leaves some out. This sample carries under 200,000 clones, approximately 80% of them seen once, and the ten largest clones take just over 4.5%. The chain employs TRBV30 and TRBJ1-5; D remains ambiguous. Sequences were obtained from PBMCs. The source is a woman between 45 and 65 years old in good health and CMV-seropositive. The CDR3 nucleotides read TGTGCCTGGAGTCAAGGGCCGGAGGTCCAGCCCCAGCATTTT. This sequence encodes CAWSQGPEVQPQHF.